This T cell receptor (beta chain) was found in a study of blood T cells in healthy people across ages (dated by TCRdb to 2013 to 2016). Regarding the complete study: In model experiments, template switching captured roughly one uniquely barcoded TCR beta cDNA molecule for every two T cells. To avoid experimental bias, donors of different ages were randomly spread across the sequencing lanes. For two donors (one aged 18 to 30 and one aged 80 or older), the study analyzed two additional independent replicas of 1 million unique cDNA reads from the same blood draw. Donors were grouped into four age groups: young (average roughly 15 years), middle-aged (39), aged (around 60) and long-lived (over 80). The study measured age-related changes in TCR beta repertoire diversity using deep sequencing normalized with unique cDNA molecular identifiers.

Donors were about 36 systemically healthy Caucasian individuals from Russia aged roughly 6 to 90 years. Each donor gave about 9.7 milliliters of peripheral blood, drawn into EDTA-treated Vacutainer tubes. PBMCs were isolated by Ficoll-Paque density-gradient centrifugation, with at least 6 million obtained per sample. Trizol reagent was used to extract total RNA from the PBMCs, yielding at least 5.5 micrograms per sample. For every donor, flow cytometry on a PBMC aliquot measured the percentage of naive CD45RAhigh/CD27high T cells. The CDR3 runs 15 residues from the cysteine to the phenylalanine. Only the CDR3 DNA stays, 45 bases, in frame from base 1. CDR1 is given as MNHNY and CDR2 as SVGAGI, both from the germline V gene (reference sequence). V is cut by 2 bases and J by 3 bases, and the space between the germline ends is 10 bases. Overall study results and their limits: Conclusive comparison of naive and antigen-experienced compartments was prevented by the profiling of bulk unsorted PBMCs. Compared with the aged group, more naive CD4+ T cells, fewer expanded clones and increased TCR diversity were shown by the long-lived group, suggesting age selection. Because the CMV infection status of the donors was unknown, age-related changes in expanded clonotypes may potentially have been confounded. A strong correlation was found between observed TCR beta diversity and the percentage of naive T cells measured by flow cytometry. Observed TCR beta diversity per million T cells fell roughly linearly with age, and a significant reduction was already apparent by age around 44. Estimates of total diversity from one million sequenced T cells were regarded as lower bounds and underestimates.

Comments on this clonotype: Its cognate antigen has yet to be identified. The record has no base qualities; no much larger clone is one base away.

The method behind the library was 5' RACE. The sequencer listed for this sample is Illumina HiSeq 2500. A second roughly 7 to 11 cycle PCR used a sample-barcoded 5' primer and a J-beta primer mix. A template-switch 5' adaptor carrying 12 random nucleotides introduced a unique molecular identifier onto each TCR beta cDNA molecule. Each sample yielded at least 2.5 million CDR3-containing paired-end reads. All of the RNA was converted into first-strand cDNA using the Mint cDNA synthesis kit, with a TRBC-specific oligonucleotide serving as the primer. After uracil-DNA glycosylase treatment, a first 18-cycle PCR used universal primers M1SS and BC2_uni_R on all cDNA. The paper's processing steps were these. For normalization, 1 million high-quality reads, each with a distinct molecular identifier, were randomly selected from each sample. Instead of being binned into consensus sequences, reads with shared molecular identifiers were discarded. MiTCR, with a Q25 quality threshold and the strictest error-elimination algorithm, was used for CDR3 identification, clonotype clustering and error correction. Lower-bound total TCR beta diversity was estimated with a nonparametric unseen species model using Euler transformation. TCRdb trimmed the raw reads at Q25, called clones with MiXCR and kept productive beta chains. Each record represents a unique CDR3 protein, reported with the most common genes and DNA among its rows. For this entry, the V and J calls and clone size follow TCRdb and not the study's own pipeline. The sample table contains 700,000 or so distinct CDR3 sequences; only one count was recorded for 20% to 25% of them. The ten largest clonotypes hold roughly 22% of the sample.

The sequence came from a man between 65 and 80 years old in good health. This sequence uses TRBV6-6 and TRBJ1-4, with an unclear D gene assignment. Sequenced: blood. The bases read TGTGCCAGCAGTTACGGCACAGTTTCTAATGAAAAACTGTTTTTT. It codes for CASSYGTVSNEKLFF.